Shown below are 10 T cell receptor beta chains from a single sample sequenced in a study of T cells in Graves' hyperthyroidism and ophthalmopathy. RNA transcripts provided the source from which TCR beta CDR3 regions were amplified. During a first-round RT-PCR of the TCR CDR3, the HTBI primer set was used. Each CDR3 protein gets one entry after TCRdb re-called the multiplex PCR reads with MiXCR. The repertoire includes around 350,000 distinct CDR3 sequences, about 14% of them detected once, and around a fifth sits in the top ten. The material sequenced was blood. All receptors derive from a woman under 40 with Graves' ophthalmopathy.

This clonotype was seen repeatedly, ten times or more. This chain joins TRBV7-2 and TRBJ2-7; 12 positions agree with TRBD2. Germline V gene data show CDR1 as SGHTA and CDR2 as FQGNSA. V shed 5 bases and J 7 bases; nucleotides not matched to a gene: 6. The length of the CDR3 is 14 residues. DNA of the CDR3: TGTGCCAGCAGCACTCTAGCGGGGGGGGAGGAGCAGTACTTC. Protein sequence: CASSTLAGGEEQYF.

This clonotype was seen ten or more times. The rearrangement joins TRBV28 to TRBJ1-2; unclear D gene. Germline V gene data show CDR1 as MDHEN and CDR2 as SYDVKM. The CDR3 extends over 15 amino acids. Between the trimmed V and J ends, which lost 3 bases and 0 bases, there was a span of 11 bases. As DNA, the CDR3 is TGTGCCAGCAGTTTCATGGGGATAGCTAACTATGGCTACACCTTC. Translation gives CASSFMGIANYGYTF.

There are many counts of this clonotype. The rearrangement uses TRBV7-9 and TRBJ2-7, with D perhaps matching TRBD1 (5 bases). The CDR3 runs 13 residues. CDR1 is SEHNR and CDR2 is FQNEAQ in the germline V gene (reference sequence). Trimming stripped 7 bases from V and 0 bases from J, with 10 bases between. CDR3: CASTKDTSYEQYF. Here the CDR3 DNA reads TGTGCCAGCACCAAGGACACCTCCTACGAGCAGTACTTC. Full variable domain (outside the CDR3, taken from reference TRBV7-9 and TRBJ2-7): DTGVSQNPRHKITKRGQNVTFRCDPISEHNRLYWYRQTLGQGPEFLTYFQNEAQLEKSRLLSDRFSAERPKGSFSTLEIQRTEQGDSAMYLCASTKDTSYEQYFGPGTRLTVT.

In this sample, this clonotype turned up many times. The rearrangement joins TRBV12-3 or TRBV12-4 to TRBJ2-1; 9 nucleotides line up with TRBD2. The CDR3 sequence is 15 residues long. The V and J ends lost 3 bases and 6 bases, in that order; junction bases with no gene match: 6. The CDR3 sequence: CASSFDSGGSNEQFF. The CDR3 DNA sequence: TGTGCCAGCAGTTTTGATAGCGGGGGAAGCAATGAGCAGTTCTTC.

In DNA, the CDR3 is TGTGCCAGCAGCGGAAAAGAGGGGGGGGGCCCCACAGATACGCAGTATTTT. Translation: CASSGKEGGGPTDTQYF. The chain uses TRBV9 and TRBJ2-3; a weak D match, TRBD2 (7 bases). The CDR3 is made up of 17 amino acids. Trimming cost V 3 bases and J 2 bases, with 19 bases left between them. Germline V gives CDR1 SGDLS, CDR2 YYNGEE.

About this clonotype itself: A read error may produce the germline difference seen at one junction end. The rearrangement links TRBV6-1 to TRBJ1-3; D gene unclear. The CDR3 totals 16 residues. Germline assignment: CDR1 MNHNS and CDR2 SASEGT. The CDR3 here is CASSPRRTRSGNTVYF. CDR3 DNA: TGTGCCAGCAGTCCCCGCAGAACTCGGTCTGGAAACACCGTATATTTT.

The table lists this clonotype with many counts. This chain joins TRBV6-1 and TRBJ2-3; 9 bases fit TRBD2. The CDR3 sequence is 17 residues long. Germline CDR1 and CDR2: MNHNS and SASEGT. The V and J ends lost 5 bases and 5 bases, in that order; junction bases with no gene match: 14. Here the CDR3 reads CASSKGLAGGVRDTQYF. CDR3 DNA sequence: TGTGCCAGCAGTAAGGGACTGGCGGGGGGGGTCAGAGATACGCAGTATTTT.

There are many counts of this clonotype. V usage is TRBV4-2 and J usage is TRBJ2-1; tentative D call: TRBD2 (5 bases). V lost 0 bases and J lost 6, with 9 bases in between. Germline CDR1 LGHNA, CDR2 YNFKEQ. CDR3 length: 14 amino acids. The DNA for the CDR3 is TGTGCCAGCAGCCAAGATCGGGGTAGCAATGAGCAGTTCTTC. Translating gives CASSQDRGSNEQFF.

This clonotype was detected ten times or more. J is TRBJ2-1 and V is TRBV2; a possible D gene is TRBD2 (5 bases). V was trimmed by 4 bases and J by 13 bases, leaving 11 bases between them. From germline, CDR1 is SNHLY and CDR2 FYNNEI. The CDR3 covers 11 residues. The CDR3 sequence: CASSVSTIQFF. The CDR3 DNA follows: TGTGCCAGCAGTGTATCGACTATTCAGTTCTTC.

This clonotype was counted at least ten times. This chain connects TRBV24-1 to TRBJ1-4, with no clear D. CDR1 and CDR2 (germline): KGHDR, SFDVKD. The CDR3 totals 15 residues. V was clipped by 4 bases and J by 0 bases, with 8 bases between them. The CDR3 spells CATSDPGTTNEKLFF. CDR3 nucleotide sequence: TGTGCCACCAGTGACCCCGGGACAACTAATGAAAAACTGTTTTTT.